The 29 T cell receptor beta chains listed next were all sequenced from one sample in a study of identical twins (TCRdb year 2016). Library preparation used 5' RACE. These reads were obtained on an Illumina HiSeq 2000. TCRdb trimmed public reads at Q25 via fastp, called clones via MiXCR and kept in-frame beta chains. Each entry is one CDR3 protein sequence, shown with its most common DNA and genes. A total of around 230,000 distinct CDR3 sequences appear in this sample, about a tenth of them only once. 5% to 6.5% of the sample is in the top ten clones. Sequencing was performed on memory (CD45RO+) T cells sorted from blood. The sample's cell subset or site, from its label and the paper: CD45RO+ enriched T cells. The receptors were gathered from a woman aged 18-30 years in good health.

This chain links TRBV6-2 or TRBV6-3 with TRBJ2-7; 10 bases line up with TRBD1. CDR3 size: 12 residues. Germline trimming cut 8 bases from V and 6 bases from J; bases unmatched to any gene: 4. Germline CDR1 and CDR2: MNHEY and SVGEGT. The DNA of the CDR3 is TGTGCCAGCGCGACAGGGGGCTCCGAGCAGTACTTC. Protein product: CASATGGSEQYF.

This chain joins TRBV6-5 and TRBJ1-1; TRBD1 is a possible D gene (5 bases). Trimming cost V 0 bases and J 11 bases, with 13 bases left between them. Germline V gene data show CDR1 as MNHEY and CDR2 as SVGAGI. The CDR3 runs 13 residues. CDR3 sequence (DNA): TGTGCCAGCAGTTACTCAAGACTGAGGGGCGCTTTCTTT. Translating it yields CASSYSRLRGAFF.

This clonotype was seen a handful of times. The rearrangement uses TRBV12-3 or TRBV12-4 and TRBJ2-2; weak D call: TRBD1 (7 bases). The V gene lost 5 bases and the J gene lost 2 bases, with 12 bases spanning the gap. The CDR3 totals 15 residues. The chain's CDR3 is CASSTRGTNTGELFF. CDR3 nucleotide sequence: TGTGCCAGCAGTACCAGGGGGACTAACACCGGGGAGCTGTTTTTT.

The chain joins TRBV9 to TRBJ2-3; no clear D. Germline V CDR1 and CDR2: SGDLS, YYNGEE. Trimming took 3 bases from V and 2 from J, leaving 7 bases between them. This CDR3 comprises 13 residues. In nucleotides, the CDR3 is TGTGCCAGCAGCGCCCTGAACACAGATACGCAGTATTTT. This sequence encodes CASSALNTDTQYF.

This clonotype was seen a few times. The chain combines TRBV25-1 with TRBJ2-7, with a tentative D call TRBD2 (6 bases). There are 14 residues in the CDR3. Trimming left V 3 bases short and J 2 bases short, with 11 bases between. Looked up from germline, CDR1 is MGHDK and CDR2 is SYGVNS. The CDR3 spells CASSDSGGAYEQYF. The CDR3 DNA reads as TGTGCCAGCAGTGATAGCGGCGGAGCCTACGAGCAGTACTTC.

Points on this clonotype: Since a much larger clone is just one base distant, this may be a read error. The chain couples TRBV5-1 to TRBJ2-2; D ambiguous. This CDR3 has 12 amino acids. In germline, CDR1 is SGHRS, CDR2 YFSETQ. The CDR3 here is CDSSLENGELFF. The CDR3 DNA reads TGCGACAGCAGCTTGGAAAACGGGGAGCTGTTTTTT.

This clonotype was seen a few times. The V gene is TRBV20-1, the J gene TRBJ2-7; 8 nucleotides agree with TRBD1. The V gene end was trimmed by 4 bases and the J gene end by 3 bases; junction bases not matched to a gene: 8. This CDR3 comprises 14 residues. CDR1 and CDR2 (germline): DFQATT, SNEGSKA (reference sequence). The CDR3 DNA sequence: TGCAGTGCTATTCGGGGACAGGCGGTCTACGAGCAGTACTTC. Its translation is CSAIRGQAVYEQYF.

The chain joins TRBV7-9 to TRBJ1-4; TRBD1 is a possible D gene (6 bases). V lost 3 bases to trimming and J lost 3 bases, with 8 bases between them. CDR3 length equals 14 residues. Germline CDR1 is SEHNR and CDR2 is FQNEAQ (reference sequence). CDR3 in amino acids: CASSLGAANEKLFF. The CDR3 nucleotides are TGTGCCAGCAGCTTGGGGGCAGCTAATGAAAAACTGTTTTTT.

This clonotype was seen only a few times. This sequence joins TRBV10-2 and TRBJ2-5; a weak D match, TRBD2 (6 bases). Germline V gene sequence: CDR1 WSHSY, CDR2 SAAADI. The CDR3 totals 11 residues. Trimming took 8 bases from V and 5 from J, leaving 9 bases between them. CDR3 amino acids: CASVGGETQYF. Here the CDR3 DNA reads TGCGCCAGCGTTGGGGGGGAGACCCAGTACTTC.

This chain's CDR3 is CASSSGQARTEQYF. The CDR3 bases are TGCGCCAGCAGCTCCGGACAGGCACGAACCGAGCAGTACTTC. The chain combines TRBV5-1 with TRBJ2-7; 7 nucleotides line up with TRBD1. This CDR3 is built from 14 residues. Germline CDR1 SGHRS, CDR2 YFSETQ. V gave up 3 bases and J gave up 6 bases; unmatched junction bases: 9.

This clonotype was seen at least ten times. The chain recombines TRBV10-3 with TRBJ2-1, with D unclear. The CDR3 consists of 17 residues. Trimming stripped 2 bases from V and 4 bases from J, with 18 bases between. Germline CDR1 and CDR2: ENHRY and SYGVKD. In DNA form, the CDR3 reads TGTGCCATCAGTGAGACTCGACCCCCTGACCCTTACAATGAGCAGTTCTTC. It specifies CAISETRPPDPYNEQFF.

This clonotype was seen a few times. This chain joins TRBV10-3 and TRBJ2-3; maybe TRBD1 (6 bases). CDR3 length: 13 amino acids. The germline V gene has CDR1 ENHRY and CDR2 SYGVKD. Between the trimmed V and J ends, which lost 8 bases and 1 base, there was a span of 10 bases. CDR3 nucleotides: TGTGCCATCGGGGACAAGCGCACAGATACGCAGTATTTT. Translated: CAIGDKRTDTQYF.

This clonotype has only a few counts. Here the CDR3 reads CASRGPIRYEQYF. CDR3 coding DNA: TGTGCCAGCAGGGGTCCCATTCGCTACGAGCAGTACTTC. V usage is TRBV6-1 and J usage is TRBJ2-7, with no clear D. The germline V and J ends were trimmed by 6 bases and 3 bases, with 12 bases remaining between them. Germline V lookup: CDR1 MNHNS, CDR2 SASEGT. This CDR3 is 13 amino acids long.

This clonotype has only a few counts. This sequence joins TRBV10-3 and TRBJ2-1; the match to TRBD1 covers 9 bases. The CDR3 spans 16 residues. The V and J ends lost 6 bases and 2 bases, in that order; junction bases with no gene match: 8. Germline CDR1 is ENHRY and CDR2 is SYGVKD. In DNA, the CDR3 is TGTGCCATCAGACCCACCCGGGACAGGGCCTACAATGAGCAGTTCTTC. Translated: CAIRPTRDRAYNEQFF.

The table lists this clonotype with a few counts. This sequence joins TRBV5-6 and TRBJ2-1, with D tentatively TRBD1 or TRBD2 (5 bases each). The V gene lost 2 bases and the J gene lost 10 bases, with 19 bases spanning the gap. The CDR3 length is 15 residues. Germline V gene data show CDR1 as SGHDT and CDR2 as YYEEEE. As DNA, the CDR3 is TGTGCCAGCAGCTTCCACCGGGTTGGGGGTGACGAGCAGTTCTTC. It specifies CASSFHRVGGDEQFF.

This clonotype has only a few counts. The V gene is TRBV10-3, the J gene TRBJ2-1; TRBD2 is a possible D gene (6 bases). The V gene's germline CDR1 is ENHRY and CDR2 SYGVKD. V was shortened by 3 bases and J by 5 bases, with 14 bases between the two germline ends. The CDR3 contains 15 residues. The CDR3 here is CAISDSRGANNEQFF. The CDR3 region has the DNA TGTGCCATCAGTGATTCCCGCGGGGCCAACAATGAGCAGTTCTTC.

The chain couples TRBV4-3 to TRBJ1-6, with unresolved D. The CDR3 contains 15 residues. Germline V gene sequence: CDR1 LGHNA, CDR2 YSLEER. Trimming shortened V by 0 bases and J by 10 bases, and 13 bases separated the two germline ends. For the CDR3, the DNA is TGCGCCAGCAGCCAAGATCTGGGTTCGAGGTCACCCCTCCACTTT. It codes for CASSQDLGSRSPLHF.

V gene TRBV7-2 combines with J gene TRBJ2-7; D remains ambiguous. CDR3 size: 12 residues. V lost 5 bases to trimming and J lost 9 bases, with 14 bases between them. Germline V lookup: CDR1 SGHTA, CDR2 FQGNSA. The DNA for the CDR3 is TGTGCCAGCAGCCCCAGGACCCCTGGGCAGTACTTC. It is translated as CASSPRTPGQYF. Full variable domain (missing parts from reference TRBV7-2 and TRBJ2-7): GAGVSQSPSNKVTEKGKDVELRCDPISGHTALYWYRQSLGQGLEFLIYFQGNSAPDKSGLPSDRFSAERTGGSVSTLTIQRTQQEDSAVYLCASSPRTPGQYFGPGTRLTVT.

The chain couples TRBV20-1 to TRBJ2-3; the match to TRBD2 covers 10 bases. The CDR3 runs to 16 residues. CDR1 DFQATT and CDR2 SNEGSKA come from the germline V gene (reference sequence). V trimming: 8 bases; J trimming: 0 bases; junction bases outside the gene matches: 11. In DNA, the CDR3 is TGCAGTTCTCAATCCGGACTAGCGGTTAGCACAGATACGCAGTATTTT. As protein: CSSQSGLAVSTDTQYF.

There are a few counts of this clonotype. The chain couples TRBV7-9 to TRBJ2-1, with D possibly matching TRBD1 (6 bases). The V gene lost 3 bases and the J gene lost 5 bases, with 14 bases spanning the gap. Germline V gives CDR1 SEHNR, CDR2 FQNEAQ (reference sequence). The CDR3 spans 15 residues. The CDR3 sequence is CASSFIQGLDNEQFF. The DNA of the CDR3 is TGTGCCAGCAGCTTTATTCAGGGGCTGGACAATGAGCAGTTCTTC.

This clonotype was detected only a few times. V and J are TRBV20-1 and TRBJ2-7, with 8 bases fitting TRBD2. Germline-derived CDR1 and CDR2 are DFQATT and SNEGSKA (reference sequence). This CDR3 has 15 residues. The junction had 7 bases not matched to a gene; V was cut back by 2 bases and J by 1 base. In DNA form, the CDR3 reads TGCAGTGCTAGAACCGGGCGGGAGGCTTCCTACGAGCAGTACTTC. It yields the protein CSARTGREASYEQYF.

This rearrangement joins TRBV9 to TRBJ2-1; D is uncertain. The CDR3 is 15 residues long. With 0 bases removed from V and 2 bases from J, the gap between germline ends came to 9 bases. The germline V gene encodes CDR1 SGDLS and CDR2 YYNGEE. In DNA form, the CDR3 reads TGTGCCAGCAGCGTAGTGTCGGAGACCTACAATGAGCAGTTCTTC. Amino acids: CASSVVSETYNEQFF.

This clonotype has just one count. The V gene is TRBV4-3, the J gene TRBJ2-7; 10 bases align to TRBD2. CDR3 length equals 15 residues. The junction had 6 bases not matched to a gene; V was cut back by 4 bases and J by 3 bases. The germline CDR1 and CDR2 sequences are LGHNA and YSLEER. In DNA form, the CDR3 reads TGCGCCAGCAGCCCCCGGACTAGCGGTTACTACGAGCAGTACTTC. It encodes CASSPRTSGYYEQYF.

The J gene is TRBJ2-7, the V gene TRBV29-1; the D gene is possibly TRBD2 (6 bases). CDR3 length: 12 amino acids. The ends were cut back, 4 bases at V and 1 base at J, with 8 bases in the middle. The germline CDR1 and CDR2 sequences are SQVTM and ANQGSEA. The CDR3 DNA follows: TGCAGCGTTGCCGGACTATCCTACGAGCAGTACTTC. Protein product: CSVAGLSYEQYF.

The table lists this clonotype with many counts. The chain joins TRBV20-1 to TRBJ1-5; 8 bases line up with TRBD1. The germline V gene encodes CDR1 DFQATT and CDR2 SNEGSKA (reference sequence). The CDR3 has 14 amino acids. Losses at the gene ends were 4 bases for V and 2 bases for J; bases not matched to a gene: 4. CDR3 sequence (DNA): TGCAGTGCTACCCGGACAGGGCGCAATCAGCCCCAGCATTTT. Translated: CSATRTGRNQPQHF.

This clonotype was counted a few times. The chain uses TRBV20-1 and TRBJ1-1; TRBD1 aligns across 8 bases. V lost 5 bases, J lost 4 bases, and 6 bases stayed unmatched. CDR1 is DFQATT and CDR2 is SNEGSKA in the germline V gene (reference sequence). The CDR3 runs 13 residues. CDR3 sequence: CSAAGTGFTEAFF. The CDR3 DNA reads TGCAGTGCTGCCGGGACAGGATTCACTGAAGCTTTCTTT.

This clonotype was detected only a few times. The CDR3 DNA reads TGTGCCAGCAGGAGGTCGGGAGGGTACAATGAGCAGTTCTTC. This gives the protein CASRRSGGYNEQFF. This chain uses TRBV12-3 or TRBV12-4 with TRBJ2-1; 8 bases fit TRBD2. V shed 6 bases, J shed 4 bases, and the junction held 5 bases outside the gene matches. This CDR3 contains 14 residues.

This clonotype was detected ten times or more. The rearrangement joins TRBV15 to TRBJ2-5; 11 nucleotides line up with TRBD2. The CDR3 totals 17 residues. V was pared by 5 bases and J by 5 bases, with 13 bases of the junction left unmatched. Germline assignment: CDR1 LNHNV and CDR2 YYDKDF (reference sequence). In nucleotides, the CDR3 is TGTGCCACCAGCCCGCACCAGACTAGCGGGACTGGGGAGACCCAGTACTTC. It encodes CATSPHQTSGTGETQYF.

This clonotype has a handful of counts. The chain employs TRBV9 and TRBJ2-1; perhaps TRBD1 as D (5 bases). Germline values: CDR1 SGDLS, CDR2 YYNGEE. This CDR3 is 13 amino acids long. V lost 3 bases, J lost 7 bases, and 11 bases lay in between. This chain's CDR3 is CASSEGVINEQFF. The CDR3 DNA reads TGTGCCAGCAGCGAAGGGGTTATTAATGAGCAGTTCTTC.